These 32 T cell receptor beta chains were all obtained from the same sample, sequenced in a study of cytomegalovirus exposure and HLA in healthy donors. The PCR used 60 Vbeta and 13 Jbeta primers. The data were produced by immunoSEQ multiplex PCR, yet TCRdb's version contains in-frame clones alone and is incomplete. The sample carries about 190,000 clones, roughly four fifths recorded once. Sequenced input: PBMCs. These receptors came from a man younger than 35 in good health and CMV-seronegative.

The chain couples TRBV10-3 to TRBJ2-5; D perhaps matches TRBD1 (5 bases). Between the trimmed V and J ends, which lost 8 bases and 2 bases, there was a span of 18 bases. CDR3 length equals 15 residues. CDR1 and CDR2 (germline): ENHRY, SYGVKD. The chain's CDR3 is CAIGRTKDTQETQYF. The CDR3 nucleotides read TGTGCCATCGGTCGAACCAAGGACACGCAAGAGACCCAGTACTTC.

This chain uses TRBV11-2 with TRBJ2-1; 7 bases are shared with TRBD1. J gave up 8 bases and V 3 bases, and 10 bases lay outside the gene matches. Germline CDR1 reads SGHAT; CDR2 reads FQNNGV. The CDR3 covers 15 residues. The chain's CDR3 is CASSFIGTAFDEQFF. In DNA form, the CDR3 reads TGTGCCAGCAGCTTTATAGGGACAGCATTCGATGAGCAGTTCTTC.

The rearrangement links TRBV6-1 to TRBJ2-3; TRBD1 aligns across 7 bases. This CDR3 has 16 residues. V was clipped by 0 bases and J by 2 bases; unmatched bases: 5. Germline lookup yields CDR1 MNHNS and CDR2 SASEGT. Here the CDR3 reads CASSEALGQATDTQYF. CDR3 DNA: TGTGCCAGCAGTGAAGCCCTAGGACAGGCCACAGATACGCAGTATTTT.

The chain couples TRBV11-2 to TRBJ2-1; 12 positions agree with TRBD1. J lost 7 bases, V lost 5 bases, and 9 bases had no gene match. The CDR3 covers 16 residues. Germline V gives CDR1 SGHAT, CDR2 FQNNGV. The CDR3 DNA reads TGTGCCAGCAGCCCCCAGGGACAGGGGGCGGGTAATGAGCAGTTCTTC. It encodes CASSPQGQGAGNEQFF.

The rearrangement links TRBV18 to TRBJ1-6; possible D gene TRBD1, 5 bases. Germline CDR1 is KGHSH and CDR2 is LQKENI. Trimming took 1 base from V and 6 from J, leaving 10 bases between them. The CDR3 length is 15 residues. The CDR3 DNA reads TGTGCCAGCTCACCACAGGAGGGGTCTAATTCACCCCTCCACTTT. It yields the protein CASSPQEGSNSPLHF.

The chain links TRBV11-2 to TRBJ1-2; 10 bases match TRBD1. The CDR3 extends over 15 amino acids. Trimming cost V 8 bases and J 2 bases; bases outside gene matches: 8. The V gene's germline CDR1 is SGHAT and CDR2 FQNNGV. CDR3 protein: CASLRTGGTNYGYTF. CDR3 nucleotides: TGTGCCAGCCTTAGGACAGGGGGAACGAACTATGGCTACACCTTC.

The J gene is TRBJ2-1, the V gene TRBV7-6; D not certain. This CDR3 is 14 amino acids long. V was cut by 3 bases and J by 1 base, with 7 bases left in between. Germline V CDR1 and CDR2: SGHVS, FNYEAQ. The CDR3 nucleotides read TGTGCCAGCAGCTTGGCCAGTTCCTACAATGAGCAGTTCTTC. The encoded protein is CASSLASSYNEQFF.

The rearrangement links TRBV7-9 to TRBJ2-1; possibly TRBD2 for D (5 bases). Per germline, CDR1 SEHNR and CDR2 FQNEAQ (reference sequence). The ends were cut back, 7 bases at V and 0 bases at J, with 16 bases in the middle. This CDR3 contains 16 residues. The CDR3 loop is CASTPKRSYSYNEQFF. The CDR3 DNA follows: TGTGCCAGCACCCCAAAGCGGAGCTACTCCTACAATGAGCAGTTCTTC.

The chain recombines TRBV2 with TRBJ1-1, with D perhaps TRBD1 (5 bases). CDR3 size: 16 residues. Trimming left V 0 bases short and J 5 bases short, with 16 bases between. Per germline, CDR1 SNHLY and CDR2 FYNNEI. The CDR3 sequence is CASSEAHGQGRTEAFF. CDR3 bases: TGTGCCAGCAGTGAAGCGCATGGACAAGGGCGTACTGAAGCTTTCTTT.

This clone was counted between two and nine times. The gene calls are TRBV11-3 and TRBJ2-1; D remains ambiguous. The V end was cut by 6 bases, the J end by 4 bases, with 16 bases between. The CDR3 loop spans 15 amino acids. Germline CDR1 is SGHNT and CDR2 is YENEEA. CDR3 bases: TGTGCCAGCAGTTCCGGGTTGCCACCGTACAATGAGCAGTTCTTC. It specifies CASSSGLPPYNEQFF.

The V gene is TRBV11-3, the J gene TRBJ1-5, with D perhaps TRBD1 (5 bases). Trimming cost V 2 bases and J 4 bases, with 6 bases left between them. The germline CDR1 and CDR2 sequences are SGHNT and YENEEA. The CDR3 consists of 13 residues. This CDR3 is CASSLRQNQPQHF. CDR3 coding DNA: TGTGCCAGCAGCTTACGACAGAATCAGCCCCAGCATTTT. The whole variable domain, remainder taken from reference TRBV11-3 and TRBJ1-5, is EAGVVQSPRYKIIEKKQPVAFWCNPISGHNTLYWYLQNLGQGPELLIRYENEEAVDDSQLPKDRFSAERLKGVDSTLKIQPAELGDSAVYLCASSLRQNQPQHFGDGTRLSIL.

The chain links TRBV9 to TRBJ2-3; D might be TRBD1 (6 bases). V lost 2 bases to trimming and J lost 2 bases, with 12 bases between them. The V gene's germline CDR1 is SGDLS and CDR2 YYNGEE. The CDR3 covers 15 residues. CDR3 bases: TGTGCCAGCAGCGTCGGGGACACAAACACAGATACGCAGTATTTT. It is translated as CASSVGDTNTDTQYF.

Written as DNA, the CDR3 is TGCAGCGTTGACCGTCCGGGGAAGGGTACCTACGAGCAGTACTTC. Amino acid sequence: CSVDRPGKGTYEQYF. The chain carries TRBV29-1 and TRBJ2-7; maybe TRBD2 (5 bases). There are 15 residues in the CDR3. The V and J ends lost 3 bases and 2 bases respectively, with 17 bases between them. Germline V gene sequence: CDR1 SQVTM, CDR2 ANQGSEA.

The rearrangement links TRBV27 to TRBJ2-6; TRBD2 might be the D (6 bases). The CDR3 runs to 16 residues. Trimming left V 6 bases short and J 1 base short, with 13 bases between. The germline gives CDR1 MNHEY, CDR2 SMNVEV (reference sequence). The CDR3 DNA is TGTGCCAGCAGCCCGGGACTGAGATCTGGGGCCAACGTCCTGACTTTC. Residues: CASSPGLRSGANVLTF.

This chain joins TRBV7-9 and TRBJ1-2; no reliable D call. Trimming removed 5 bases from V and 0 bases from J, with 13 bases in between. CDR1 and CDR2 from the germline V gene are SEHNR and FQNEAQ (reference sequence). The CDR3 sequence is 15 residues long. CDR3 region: CASSPSLATNYGYTF. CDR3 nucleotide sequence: TGTGCCAGCAGCCCCTCGTTGGCCACTAACTATGGCTACACCTTC.

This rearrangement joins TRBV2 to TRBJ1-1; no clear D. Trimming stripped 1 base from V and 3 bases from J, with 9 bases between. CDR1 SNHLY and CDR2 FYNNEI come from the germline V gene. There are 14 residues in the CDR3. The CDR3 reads CASSEVRSDTEAFF. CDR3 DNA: TGTGCCAGCAGTGAAGTGAGGTCTGACACTGAAGCTTTCTTT.

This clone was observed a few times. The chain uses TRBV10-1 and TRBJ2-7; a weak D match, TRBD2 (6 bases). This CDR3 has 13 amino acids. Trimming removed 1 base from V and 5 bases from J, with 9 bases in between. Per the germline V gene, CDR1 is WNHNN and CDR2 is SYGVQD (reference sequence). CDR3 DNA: TGCGCCAGCAGTGAGTTAGGGGAGGACGAGCAGTACTTC. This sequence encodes CASSELGEDEQYF.

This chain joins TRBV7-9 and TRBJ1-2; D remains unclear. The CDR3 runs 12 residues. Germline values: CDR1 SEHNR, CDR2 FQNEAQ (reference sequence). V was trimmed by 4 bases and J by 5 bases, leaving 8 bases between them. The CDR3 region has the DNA TGTGCCAGCAGCTCAGACGGGTATGGCTACACCTTC. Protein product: CASSSDGYGYTF.

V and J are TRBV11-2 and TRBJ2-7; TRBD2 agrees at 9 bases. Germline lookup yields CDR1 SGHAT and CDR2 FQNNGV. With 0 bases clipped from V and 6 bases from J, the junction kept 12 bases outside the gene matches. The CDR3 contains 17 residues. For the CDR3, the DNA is TGTGCCAGCAGCTTAGATGAGTTGGTAGCGGGAGTCGGCGAGCAGTACTTC. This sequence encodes CASSLDELVAGVGEQYF.

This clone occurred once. The CDR3 nucleotides read TGTGCCAGCAGCTTAAGGCTTTCGGGGTCCGGGGAGCTGTTTTTT. It is translated as CASSLRLSGSGELFF. V is TRBV7-2 and J is TRBJ2-2, with a tentative D call TRBD2 (5 bases). Germline lookup yields CDR1 SGHTA and CDR2 FQGNSA. This CDR3 has 15 residues. V lost 2 bases and J lost 6, with 13 bases in between. The full variable domain, in which reference TRBV7-2 and TRBJ2-2 provide the parts outside the CDR3, is GAGVSQSPSNKVTEKGKDVELRCDPISGHTALYWYRQSLGQGLEFLIYFQGNSAPDKSGLPSDRFSAERTGGSVSTLTIQRTQQEDSAVYLCASSLRLSGSGELFFGEGSRLTVL.

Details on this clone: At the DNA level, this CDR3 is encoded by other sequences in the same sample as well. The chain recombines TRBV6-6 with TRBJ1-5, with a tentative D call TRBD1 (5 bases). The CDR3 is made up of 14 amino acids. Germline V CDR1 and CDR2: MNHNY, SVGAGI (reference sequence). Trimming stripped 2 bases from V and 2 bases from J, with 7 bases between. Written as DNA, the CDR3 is TGTGCCAGCAGTTACCGGGGGGGCAATCAGCCCCAGCATTTT. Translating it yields CASSYRGGNQPQHF.

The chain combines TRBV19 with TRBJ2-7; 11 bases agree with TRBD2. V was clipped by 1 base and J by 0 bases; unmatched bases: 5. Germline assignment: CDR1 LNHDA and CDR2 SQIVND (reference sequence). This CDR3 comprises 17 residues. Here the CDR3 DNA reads TGTGCCAGTAGTATAGGACTAGCGGGGACGAGCTCCTACGAGCAGTACTTC. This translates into CASSIGLAGTSSYEQYF.

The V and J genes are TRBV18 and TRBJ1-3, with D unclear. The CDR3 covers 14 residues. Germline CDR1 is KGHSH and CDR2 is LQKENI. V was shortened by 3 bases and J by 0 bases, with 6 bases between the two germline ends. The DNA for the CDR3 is TGTGCCAGCTCACCCGGGATCTCTGGAAACACCATATATTTT. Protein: CASSPGISGNTIYF.

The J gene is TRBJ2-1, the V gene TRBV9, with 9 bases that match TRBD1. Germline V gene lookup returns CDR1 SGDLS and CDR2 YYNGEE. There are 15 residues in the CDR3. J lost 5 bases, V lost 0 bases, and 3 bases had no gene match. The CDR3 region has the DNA TGTGCCAGCAGCGTAGGGGACAGGGTTGACAATGAGCAGTTCTTC. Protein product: CASSVGDRVDNEQFF.

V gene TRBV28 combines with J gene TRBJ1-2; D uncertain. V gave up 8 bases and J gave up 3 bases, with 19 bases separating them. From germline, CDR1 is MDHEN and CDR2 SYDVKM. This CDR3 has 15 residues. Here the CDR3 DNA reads TGTGCCAGCTCCACTTATCCCGGGCGGGACTATGGCTACACCTTC. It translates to CASSTYPGRDYGYTF.

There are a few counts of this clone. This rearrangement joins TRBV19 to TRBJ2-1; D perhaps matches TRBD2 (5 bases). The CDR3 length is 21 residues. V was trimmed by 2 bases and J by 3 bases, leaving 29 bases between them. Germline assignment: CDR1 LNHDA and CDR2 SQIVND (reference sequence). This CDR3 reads CASSIFGISLVGDHGYNEQFF. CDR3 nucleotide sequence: TGTGCCAGTAGTATATTCGGTATAAGTCTAGTCGGGGATCACGGCTACAATGAGCAGTTCTTC.

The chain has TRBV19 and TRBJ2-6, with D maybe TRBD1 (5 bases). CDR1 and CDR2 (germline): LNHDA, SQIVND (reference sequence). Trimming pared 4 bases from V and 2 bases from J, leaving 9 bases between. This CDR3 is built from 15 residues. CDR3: CASSTLGAGANVLTF. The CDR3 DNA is TGTGCCAGTAGTACGTTAGGGGCTGGGGCCAACGTCCTGACTTTC.

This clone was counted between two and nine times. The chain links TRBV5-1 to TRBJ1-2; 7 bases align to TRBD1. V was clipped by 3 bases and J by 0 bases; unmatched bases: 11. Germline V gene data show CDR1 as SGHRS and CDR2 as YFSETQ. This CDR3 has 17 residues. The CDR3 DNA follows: TGCGCCAGCAGCTCGGGACAGTTAGAGGGGGCTAACTATGGCTACACCTTC. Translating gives CASSSGQLEGANYGYTF.

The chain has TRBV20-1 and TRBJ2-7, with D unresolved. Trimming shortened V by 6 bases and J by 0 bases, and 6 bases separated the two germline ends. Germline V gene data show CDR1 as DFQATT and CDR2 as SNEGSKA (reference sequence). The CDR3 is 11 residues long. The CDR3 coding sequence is TGCAGTGCCCCCCGCTCCTACGAGCAGTACTTC. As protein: CSAPRSYEQYF.

The CDR3 DNA reads as TGTGCCAGCAGCCAAGAAGCCTACGCTAGCGGGACTACCTACGAGCAGTACTTC. It is translated as CASSQEAYASGTTYEQYF. This chain uses TRBV4-2 with TRBJ2-7; 9 bases align to TRBD2. V lost 0 bases to trimming and J lost 2 bases; unmatched junction nucleotides: 11. The CDR3 sequence is 18 residues long. Per the germline V gene, CDR1 is LGHNA and CDR2 is YNFKEQ.

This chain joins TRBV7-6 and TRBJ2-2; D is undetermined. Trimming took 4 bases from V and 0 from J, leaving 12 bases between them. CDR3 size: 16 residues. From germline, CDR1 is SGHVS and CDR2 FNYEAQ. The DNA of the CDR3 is TGTGCCAGCAGCTCCCCCTTCAGCGCGAACACCGGGGAGCTGTTTTTT. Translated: CASSSPFSANTGELFF. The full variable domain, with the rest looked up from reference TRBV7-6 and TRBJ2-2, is GAGVSQSPRYKVTKRGQDVALRCDPISGHVSLYWYRQALGQGPEFLTYFNYEAQQDKSGLPNDRFSAERPEGSISTLTIQRTEQRDSAMYRCASSSPFSANTGELFFGEGSRLTVL.

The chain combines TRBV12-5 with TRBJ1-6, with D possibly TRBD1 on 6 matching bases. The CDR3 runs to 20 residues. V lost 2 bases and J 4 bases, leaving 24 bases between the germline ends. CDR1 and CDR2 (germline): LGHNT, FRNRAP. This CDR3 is CASGLTRTDYTGLYNSPLHF. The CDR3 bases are TGTGCTAGTGGTTTGACAAGGACAGATTATACGGGATTGTATAATTCACCCCTCCACTTT.